The entry below describes one T cell receptor beta chain. Its antigen is unknown. Per-nucleotide qualities are absent, and no much larger clonotype sits a single base away. Peripheral blood CD8+ and CD4+ T cells from healthy donors, Susac syndrome patients and multiple sclerosis patients were profiled using high-throughput TCR beta sequencing. Multiple sclerosis controls were treatment-naive patients with stable or active relapsing-remitting disease fulfilling revised McDonald criteria. CD8+ TEMRA cells were enriched by FACS, while bulk CD8+ and CD4+ T cells were purified by magnetic negative isolation. Blood was drawn into EDTA tubes, processed within 24 hours, and PBMCs were isolated by density gradient centrifugation. PBMCs intended for TCR sequencing were frozen in liquid nitrogen and were later thawed in a 37 degrees C water bath. The sorted or isolated CD4+, CD8+ and CD8+ TEMRA cells had a purity of 90% or higher.

RNA was extracted with the RNeasy kit and about 0.45 to 1 ug was reverse transcribed using random hexamers. TCR beta CDR3 regions were amplified with the immunoSEQ multiplex PCR assay covering 54 Vbeta and 13 Jbeta segments. PCR amplification bias was corrected by using a synthetic template baseline for primer optimization and computational correction. For the original study's pipeline: Only productive sequences were kept, with reads annotated to V, D and J genes according to IMGT and analyzed in immunoSEQ Analyzer. Clonality was calculated as one minus the Shannon entropy normalized by log2 of the number of productive unique sequences. For each patient and control, public and private clones were evaluated among the 100 most prevalent clones. A clone was defined as Susac-specific if it was absent from the healthy and MS cohorts, from around 960 published viral clones and from other ImmuneACCESS disease sequences. Clones were called with MiXCR by TCRdb after fastp trimmed the public reads at Q25, and only in-frame beta chains were retained. Rows with a matching CDR3 protein are joined into one entry that keeps the most common DNA and genes. TCRdb's processing, not the authors', yielded these V and J calls. Present in this sample are around 230,000 distinct CDR3 sequences, about 96% of which were seen just once. 0.08% to 0.095% of the sample is taken by the ten largest.

V was cut back by 0 bases and J by 3 bases, leaving a gap of 13 bases between them. CDR1 and CDR2 (SGHDN, FVKESK) derive from the germline V gene. The CDR3 goes from the cysteine to the phenylalanine over 16 residues. The kept DNA is CDR3 alone, 48 bases in frame from the first base. These data come from a study of CD8 T cells in Susac syndrome (dated by TCRdb to the late 2010s). Regarding the research as a whole: The study used repertoire sequencing to test whether antigen drove CD8+ T cell activation and differentiation in Susac syndrome.

Summary of the overall study and its limitations: The TCR sequencing and HLA analysis was acknowledged to have included a relatively small number of individuals.

The TCR comes from a human donor with multiple sclerosis. Material for sequencing was CD4+ T cells from PBMCs. Rearrangement joined TRBV14 to TRBJ2-3, and perhaps TRBD1 as D gene, on 6 matching bases. The CDR3 region: CASSQEFRGGTDTQYF. The DNA sequence is as follows: TGTGCCAGCAGCCAAGAGTTCAGGGGCGGGACAGATACGCAGTATTTT.